This T cell receptor (beta chain) originates from a study of T cell responses to AZD1222 COVID-19 vaccine. Only in-frame clones appear in the TCRdb table, and some are missing; sequencing was by immunoSEQ multiplex PCR. This table holds over 100,000 clones, about 85% found once. Germline-derived CDR1 and CDR2 are SEHNR and FQNEAQ (reference sequence). The CDR3 runs to 16 residues. The study's findings and limits: Rises in breadth and depth of Spike-specific TCRs came after two AZD1222 doses. Dominant CD4 TCR responses targeted spike regions 160-218 and 743-854. Donors skewed white British and female; clonal diversity was possibly underestimated. After the peak T cell response, and only then, were repertoires sampled.

On this clone itself: Its antigen is currently unknown. The junction departs from the called germline gene at one end, perhaps through a read error.

The chain has TRBV7-9 and TRBJ2-1; TRBD1 matches at 9 bases. The receptor's source is an adult in good health. Source: peripheral blood, taken on day 0 of AZD1222 vaccination. For the CDR3, the DNA is TGTGCCAGCCGCTTCACAGGGGGCCCCCTCCCCTTGGAGCAGTTCTTC. Amino acids: CASRFTGGPLPLEQFF.